The sequence of this T cell receptor (beta chain) was determined in a study of OX40 agonist ivuxolimab in advanced cancers. This CDR3 has 15 amino acids. CDR1 is LNHDA and CDR2 is SQIVND in the germline V gene (reference sequence). Trimming took 2 bases from V and 2 from J, leaving 12 bases between them. The repertoire was sequenced with immunoSEQ multiplex PCR; TCRdb's copy has only in-frame clones and lacks some. The sample has about 77,000 clones, just over 90% seen once. The chain uses TRBV19 and TRBJ2-5, with unresolved D. The sample in question was CD4+ or CD8+ T cells sorted from blood, obtained in a trial of the OX40 agonist ivuxolimab. This receptor was identified in an adult with an advanced solid tumor such as melanoma, head and neck, liver or kidney cancer. The CDR3 bases are TGTGCCAGTAGTATAAGGCAGGTAGGGCAAGAGACCCAGTACTTC. It specifies CASSIRQVGQETQYF.